This is a list of T cell receptor beta chains from one sample in a study of blood T cell repertoires in COVID-19. The data were produced by immunoSEQ multiplex PCR, yet TCRdb's version contains in-frame clones alone and is incomplete. This sample has about 80,000 clones; around 88% occur once, and the top ten carry 6.5% to 9.5%. Material: peripheral blood. The receptors here all came from a man younger than 40 with acute or convalescent COVID-19. CDR3s leave out the opening cysteine and the closing phenylalanine or tryptophan. Expanded clones get a size class; other rows say once, few or many, or leave the size out.

j_call: TRBJ2-2; clone_size: once; v_call: TRBV10-1; cdr3_aa: ASSDSRLAGAYTGELF
j_call: TRBJ1-2; clone_size: -; v_call: TRBV5-1; cdr3_aa: ASSLAEGTGTGYT
j_call: TRBJ1-5; clone_size: -; v_call: TRBV2; cdr3_aa: ASRGGDSGNQPQH
j_call: TRBJ2-3; clone_size: -; v_call: TRBV27; cdr3_aa: ASSSGYSTDTQY
j_call: TRBJ2-7; clone_size: -; v_call: TRBV3-1/TRBV3-2; cdr3_aa: ASSPLFPSGRRSYEQY
j_call: TRBJ2-5; clone_size: -; v_call: TRBV4-1; cdr3_aa: ASSQAGVETQY
j_call: TRBJ2-3; clone_size: -; v_call: TRBV5-1; cdr3_aa: ASSSGSDTQY
j_call: TRBJ2-7; clone_size: once; v_call: TRBV30; cdr3_aa: AWAPWGFGDEQY
j_call: TRBJ2-1; clone_size: -; v_call: TRBV19; cdr3_aa: ASSMGPRTSASSYNEQF
j_call: TRBJ2-3; clone_size: -; v_call: TRBV7-6; cdr3_aa: ASSPRTSGREADTQY
j_call: TRBJ1-3; clone_size: -; v_call: TRBV7-8; cdr3_aa: ASSLGQLGNTIY
j_call: TRBJ1-5; clone_size: -; v_call: TRBV5-6; cdr3_aa: ASSFRQGAREEDQPQH
j_call: TRBJ2-1; clone_size: once; v_call: TRBV28; cdr3_aa: ASRSLAASSYNEQF
j_call: TRBJ1-5; clone_size: few; v_call: TRBV30; cdr3_aa: AWSVRAGQPQH
j_call: TRBJ1-6; clone_size: -; v_call: TRBV6-5; cdr3_aa: ASSFTGSQGDSPLH
j_call: TRBJ2-7; clone_size: -; v_call: TRBV28; cdr3_aa: ASSPTSREQY
j_call: TRBJ2-7; clone_size: -; v_call: TRBV18; cdr3_aa: ASSPRSGSSYEQY
j_call: TRBJ2-3; clone_size: -; v_call: TRBV28; cdr3_aa: ASSSLQGADTQY
j_call: TRBJ2-3; clone_size: once; v_call: TRBV10-3; cdr3_aa: AISDGTSGDTQY
j_call: TRBJ2-7; clone_size: -; v_call: TRBV11-2; cdr3_aa: ASSPSGRTGAYEQY
j_call: TRBJ2-2; clone_size: -; v_call: TRBV7-8; cdr3_aa: ASSLAPGTSGSKNTGELF
j_call: TRBJ2-2; clone_size: once; v_call: TRBV4-1; cdr3_aa: ASSQVELARAGELF
j_call: TRBJ2-1; clone_size: -; v_call: TRBV5-5; cdr3_aa: ASSFATSPNEQF
j_call: TRBJ1-3; clone_size: -; v_call: TRBV21-1; cdr3_aa: ARPLGGLRNTIY
j_call: TRBJ2-7; clone_size: -; v_call: TRBV7-9; cdr3_aa: ASSLTGALRGEQY
j_call: TRBJ1-4; clone_size: -; v_call: TRBV15; cdr3_aa: ATSRDRGPEKLF
j_call: TRBJ2-3; clone_size: -; v_call: TRBV10-3; cdr3_aa: AIRLAGNTDTQY
j_call: TRBJ2-6; clone_size: -; v_call: TRBV5-5; cdr3_aa: ASSPGGSGANVLT
j_call: TRBJ1-2; clone_size: -; v_call: TRBV7-9; cdr3_aa: ASSLAGTGNFANYGYT
j_call: TRBJ1-1; clone_size: -; v_call: TRBV7-2; cdr3_aa: ASSPPGSRMGEAF
j_call: TRBJ1-1; clone_size: -; v_call: TRBV15; cdr3_aa: ATQTTGNTEAF
j_call: TRBJ2-2; clone_size: -; v_call: TRBV7-9; cdr3_aa: ASSLGTAGGELF
j_call: TRBJ2-1; clone_size: -; v_call: TRBV29-1; cdr3_aa: SALSSGRANEQF
j_call: TRBJ1-2; clone_size: -; v_call: TRBV7-2; cdr3_aa: ASSLSGHSDYGYT
j_call: TRBJ2-4; clone_size: -; v_call: TRBV11-2; cdr3_aa: ASSPRDRGQLAIQY
j_call: TRBJ2-7; clone_size: -; v_call: TRBV7-3; cdr3_aa: ASSPSGQLYEQY
j_call: TRBJ2-2; clone_size: -; v_call: TRBV6-5; cdr3_aa: ATGTTGGLGRELF
j_call: TRBJ2-1; clone_size: many; v_call: TRBV24-1; cdr3_aa: ATTAGEYNEQF
j_call: TRBJ2-6; clone_size: once; v_call: TRBV3-1/TRBV3-2; cdr3_aa: ASSRLSGANVLT
j_call: TRBJ2-5; clone_size: once; v_call: TRBV7-8; cdr3_aa: ASSLSSGRAGETQY
j_call: TRBJ1-2; clone_size: -; v_call: TRBV12-3/TRBV12-4; cdr3_aa: ASSTDRYGYT
j_call: TRBJ2-7; clone_size: -; v_call: TRBV6-5; cdr3_aa: ASGAGGLYEQY
j_call: TRBJ2-2; clone_size: -; v_call: TRBV10-1; cdr3_aa: ASSVTGPTGELF
j_call: TRBJ2-4; clone_size: -; v_call: TRBV18; cdr3_aa: ASSVRSQGNIQY
j_call: TRBJ2-1; clone_size: -; v_call: TRBV6-5; cdr3_aa: ASRKAGQGNNEQF
j_call: TRBJ2-1; clone_size: -; v_call: TRBV24-1; cdr3_aa: ATSDQLGGSYNEQF
j_call: TRBJ1-6; clone_size: few; v_call: TRBV27; cdr3_aa: ASKRGSSYNSPLH
j_call: TRBJ2-1; clone_size: -; v_call: TRBV11-2; cdr3_aa: ASSFSRLADQFNEQF
j_call: TRBJ1-1; clone_size: once; v_call: TRBV5-6; cdr3_aa: ASSRGTVTVAF
j_call: TRBJ2-4; clone_size: -; v_call: TRBV11-1; cdr3_aa: ASSPGASGNIQY
j_call: TRBJ1-3; clone_size: -; v_call: TRBV4-3; cdr3_aa: ASSQGRGGPGNTIY